The next 8 T cell receptor beta chains were all read from a single sample in a study of lymphopenia after photon versus proton radiotherapy. Only in-frame clones appear in the TCRdb table, and some are missing; sequencing was by immunoSEQ multiplex PCR. The sample yields around 64,000 clones, approximately 90% seen once. The starting material was peripheral blood, obtained from a patient treated with photon-based radiotherapy. Receptor source: a woman aged 40-49 years with cholangiocarcinoma.

The chain employs TRBV7-9 and TRBJ2-7; 8 bases agree with TRBD2. The germline V gene encodes CDR1 SEHNR and CDR2 FQNEAQ (reference sequence). V trimming: 3 bases; J trimming: 0 bases; junction bases outside the gene matches: 4. This CDR3 comprises 15 residues. The DNA of the CDR3 is TGTGCCAGCAGCTTGGGGAGCGGGGGCTCCTACGAGCAGTACTTC. This gives the protein CASSLGSGGSYEQYF.

The chain joins TRBV19 to TRBJ2-2, with TRBD1 matching over 10 bases. CDR3 size: 15 residues. The V and J ends lost 7 bases and 6 bases, in that order; junction bases with no gene match: 8. Germline V gives CDR1 LNHDA, CDR2 SQIVND (reference sequence). The CDR3 nucleotides read TGTGCCAGTAACAGGGACAGGGGCATCCCCGGGGAGCTGTTTTTT. Translation gives CASNRDRGIPGELFF. The complete variable domain, with remaining parts taken from reference TRBV19 and TRBJ2-2, reads DGGITQSPKYLFRKEGQNVTLSCEQNLNHDAMYWYRQDPGQGLRLIYYSQIVNDFQKGDIAEGYSVSREKKESFPLTVTSAQKNPTAFYLCASNRDRGIPGELFFGEGSRLTVL.

The chain is built from TRBV9 and TRBJ1-1; D is unclear. This CDR3 contains 13 residues. The germline V gene has CDR1 SGDLS and CDR2 YYNGEE. Trimming stripped 2 bases from V and 5 bases from J, with 10 bases between. The CDR3: CASSVEVGTEAFF. CDR3 in DNA: TGTGCCAGCAGCGTTGAGGTGGGGACTGAAGCTTTCTTT.

This chain uses TRBV30 with TRBJ1-6; D gene ambiguous. V was clipped by 6 bases and J by 6 bases, with 12 bases between them. Germline V gene lookup returns CDR1 GTSNPN and CDR2 SVGIG (reference sequence). This CDR3 region has 13 residues. DNA for the CDR3: TGTGCCTGCCGACACGACTTTAATTCACCCCTCCACTTT. It encodes CACRHDFNSPLHF.

A few counts support this clone. The rearrangement joins TRBV30 to TRBJ1-5; D ambiguous. The V and J ends lost 2 bases and 5 bases respectively, with 10 bases between them. This CDR3 contains 13 residues. Germline V lookup: CDR1 GTSNPN, CDR2 SVGIG (reference sequence). CDR3 coding DNA: TGTGCCTGGAGTTCTGACGGAGATCAGCCCCAGCATTTT. It specifies CAWSSDGDQPQHF. The entire variable domain, with the rest obtained from reference TRBV30 and TRBJ1-5, is as follows: SQTIHQWPATLVQPVGSPLSLECTVEGTSNPNLYWYRQAAGRGLQLLFYSVGIGQISSEVPQNLSASRPQDRQFILSSKKLLLSDSGFYLCAWSSDGDQPQHFGDGTRLSIL.

The chain combines TRBV28 with TRBJ2-1; 8 nucleotides line up with TRBD2. This CDR3 has 13 residues. The V gene's germline CDR1 is MDHEN and CDR2 SYDVKM. V gave up 6 bases and J gave up 6 bases; unmatched junction bases: 4. The CDR3 is CASRYREGNEQFF. The CDR3 region has the DNA TGTGCCAGCAGATATCGGGAGGGCAATGAGCAGTTCTTC.

This chain uses TRBV19 with TRBJ2-1; TRBD2 agrees at 16 bases. CDR3 length: 15 amino acids. Germline V gene data show CDR1 as LNHDA and CDR2 as SQIVND (reference sequence). V was pared by 5 bases and J by 8 bases, with 3 bases of the junction left unmatched. The CDR3 spells CASSAGLAGGDEQFF. Here the CDR3 DNA reads TGTGCCAGTAGTGCGGGACTAGCGGGGGGGGATGAGCAGTTCTTC.

The genes are TRBV11-2 and TRBJ2-1, with 8 bases identical to TRBD2. Germline CDR1 is SGHAT and CDR2 is FQNNGV. V lost 1 base, J lost 4 bases, and 0 bases stayed unmatched. The CDR3 sequence is 14 residues long. CDR3 nucleotides: TGTGCCAGCAGCTTAGCGGGGGGGTACAATGAGCAGTTCTTC. Translated, it gives CASSLAGGYNEQFF.